This is a list of T cell receptor beta chains from one sample in a study of T cell repertoires in cytomegalovirus infection. TCRdb called the reads again in MiXCR, with one record for every CDR3 protein. The repertoire holds some 180,000 distinct CDR3 sequences, with nearly 9.5% as singletons. The source material was PBMCs. All receptors come from a human donor in good health (CMV status not recorded). Some clones in this sample may be carry-over from other donors' samples. CDR3s include the opening cysteine and the closing phenylalanine or tryptophan. The order of the fields is V gene, clone size, D gene, J gene, CDR3 protein, CDR3 DNA. The D gene is left open where the match is weak. Rows give clone size only sometimes, using once, few, many, or a class for an expanded clone.

V gene: TRBV7-2; clone size: -; D gene: -; J gene: TRBJ2-7; CDR3 protein: CASNYGPGDYEQYF; CDR3 DNA: TGTGCCAGCAACTACGGTCCCGGGGACTACGAGCAGTACTTC
V gene: TRBV9; clone size: many; D gene: TRBD1; J gene: TRBJ2-1; CDR3 protein: CASGRIGTGSFDEQFF; CDR3 DNA: TGTGCCAGCGGCCGCATTGGGACAGGGAGTTTCGATGAGCAGTTCTTC
V gene: TRBV4-1; clone size: few; D gene: -; J gene: TRBJ2-4; CDR3 protein: CASSHPDENIQYF; CDR3 DNA: TGCGCCAGCAGCCACCCGGACGAAAACATTCAGTACTTC
V gene: TRBV7-8; clone size: many; D gene: TRBD2; J gene: TRBJ2-7; CDR3 protein: CASSLGASGVYEQYF; CDR3 DNA: TGTGCCAGCAGCTTAGGGGCTAGCGGAGTTTACGAGCAGTACTTC
V gene: TRBV7-8; clone size: many; D gene: TRBD2; J gene: TRBJ2-1; CDR3 protein: CASSIESGKQFF; CDR3 DNA: TGTGCCAGCAGCATCGAGAGCGGGAAGCAGTTCTTC
V gene: TRBV29-1; clone size: -; D gene: -; J gene: TRBJ1-6; CDR3 protein: CSVALTGPHNSPLHF; CDR3 DNA: TGCAGCGTTGCGCTCACAGGGCCCCACAATTCACCCCTCCACTTT
V gene: TRBV19; clone size: -; D gene: -; J gene: TRBJ1-1; CDR3 protein: CASRGGQTRLNTEAFF; CDR3 DNA: TGTGCCAGTAGGGGGGGGCAGACGAGACTGAACACTGAAGCTTTCTTT
V gene: TRBV5-1; clone size: few; D gene: TRBD1; J gene: TRBJ2-7; CDR3 protein: CASSTRTGFIYEQYF; CDR3 DNA: TGCGCCAGCAGCACTCGGACAGGGTTCATCTACGAGCAGTACTTC
V gene: TRBV7-2; clone size: many; D gene: TRBD1; J gene: TRBJ1-2; CDR3 protein: CASSQRDSNYGYTF; CDR3 DNA: TGTGCCAGCAGCCAAAGGGACAGTAACTATGGCTACACCTTC
V gene: TRBV10-3; clone size: many; D gene: TRBD2; J gene: TRBJ2-3; CDR3 protein: CAISPSGGLTDTQYF; CDR3 DNA: TGTGCCATCAGCCCTTCGGGAGGGCTCACAGATACGCAGTATTTT
V gene: TRBV28; clone size: few; D gene: TRBD1; J gene: TRBJ2-7; CDR3 protein: CASAGTGGFEQYF; CDR3 DNA: TGTGCCAGCGCCGGGACAGGGGGCTTCGAGCAGTACTTC
V gene: TRBV19; clone size: few; D gene: -; J gene: TRBJ1-5; CDR3 protein: CASTGQGRGGGSNQPQHF; CDR3 DNA: TGTGCCAGTACTGGGCAGGGGCGAGGGGGTGGAAGCAATCAGCCCCAGCATTTT
V gene: TRBV28; clone size: many; D gene: -; J gene: TRBJ2-7; CDR3 protein: CASSLVGTLREQYF; CDR3 DNA: TGTGCCAGCAGTTTAGTGGGGACCCTACGGGAGCAGTACTTC
V gene: TRBV7-2; clone size: many; D gene: TRBD1; J gene: TRBJ1-4; CDR3 protein: CASSYTGTVNEKLFF; CDR3 DNA: TGTGCCAGCAGCTACACCGGGACAGTTAATGAAAAACTGTTTTTT
V gene: TRBV14; clone size: -; D gene: -; J gene: TRBJ2-5; CDR3 protein: CASSQDIRDQETQYF; CDR3 DNA: TGTGCCAGCAGCCAAGACATCCGGGACCAAGAGACCCAGTACTTC
V gene: TRBV11-2; clone size: many; D gene: TRBD1; J gene: TRBJ2-2; CDR3 protein: CASSLVGTGFPGELFF; CDR3 DNA: TGTGCCAGCAGCTTAGTCGGGACAGGGTTCCCCGGGGAGCTGTTTTTT
V gene: TRBV19; clone size: -; D gene: -; J gene: TRBJ2-7; CDR3 protein: CASSATIKSDEQYF; CDR3 DNA: TGTGCCAGTAGTGCCACCATAAAAAGCGACGAGCAGTACTTC
V gene: TRBV7-4; clone size: many; D gene: -; J gene: TRBJ1-1; CDR3 protein: CASSLDRGDNTEAFF; CDR3 DNA: TGTGCCAGCAGCTTAGATCGGGGAGATAACACTGAAGCTTTCTTT
V gene: TRBV7-8; clone size: many; D gene: TRBD2; J gene: TRBJ2-1; CDR3 protein: CASSSGAGLLDEQFF; CDR3 DNA: TGTGCCAGCAGCTCCGGAGCGGGGTTATTGGATGAGCAGTTCTTC
V gene: TRBV7-2; clone size: many; D gene: -; J gene: TRBJ2-1; CDR3 protein: CASSLAGTGAYNEQFF; CDR3 DNA: TGTGCCAGCAGCTTAGCGGGGACTGGGGCCTACAATGAGCAGTTCTTC
V gene: TRBV20-1; clone size: many; D gene: TRBD1; J gene: TRBJ2-1; CDR3 protein: CSPLRDRANNEQFF; CDR3 DNA: TGCAGTCCTCTCCGGGACAGGGCGAACAATGAGCAGTTCTTC
V gene: TRBV7-2; clone size: -; D gene: -; J gene: TRBJ1-1; CDR3 protein: CASSPPVRGQNTEAFF; CDR3 DNA: TGTGCCAGCAGCCCTCCGGTACGAGGGCAGAACACTGAAGCTTTCTTT
V gene: TRBV2; clone size: once; D gene: TRBD1; J gene: TRBJ1-5; CDR3 protein: CASSEETGGRGQPQHF; CDR3 DNA: TGTGCCAGCAGTGAAGAGACAGGGGGCCGGGGTCAGCCCCAGCATTTT
V gene: TRBV20-1; clone size: -; D gene: TRBD2; J gene: TRBJ2-7; CDR3 protein: CSAARTSGSYEQYF; CDR3 DNA: TGCAGTGCTGCTCGGACTAGCGGGAGCTACGAGCAGTACTTC
V gene: TRBV7-2; clone size: -; D gene: -; J gene: TRBJ1-2; CDR3 protein: CASSLPASYYGYTF; CDR3 DNA: TGTGCCAGCAGCTTACCGGCAAGTTACTATGGCTACACCTTC
V gene: TRBV20-1; clone size: -; D gene: -; J gene: TRBJ2-5; CDR3 protein: CSARGGLSGLGTQYF; CDR3 DNA: TGCAGTGCTAGGGGAGGACTGTCCGGTTTGGGGACCCAGTACTTC